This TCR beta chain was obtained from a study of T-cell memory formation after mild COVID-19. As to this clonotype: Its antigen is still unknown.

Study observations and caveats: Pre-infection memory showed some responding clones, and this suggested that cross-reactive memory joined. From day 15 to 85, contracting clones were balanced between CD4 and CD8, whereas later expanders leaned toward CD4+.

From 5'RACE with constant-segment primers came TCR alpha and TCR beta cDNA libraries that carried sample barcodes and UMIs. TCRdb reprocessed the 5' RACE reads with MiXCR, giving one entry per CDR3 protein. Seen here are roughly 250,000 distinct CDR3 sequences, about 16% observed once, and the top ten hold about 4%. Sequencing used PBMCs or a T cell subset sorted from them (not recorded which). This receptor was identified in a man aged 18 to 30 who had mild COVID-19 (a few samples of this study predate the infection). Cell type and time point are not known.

The CDR3 here is CASSPNRLAPGELFF. Written as DNA, the CDR3 is TGTGCCAGCAGCCCCAATAGACTAGCACCTGGGGAGCTGTTTTTT. V usage is TRBV12-3 or TRBV12-4 and J usage is TRBJ2-2; 7 bases are a match to TRBD2. The CDR3 length is 15 residues. V shed 6 bases, J shed 8 bases, and the junction held 12 bases outside the gene matches.